Listed below are T cell receptor beta chains from one sample, sequenced in a study of cytomegalovirus exposure and HLA in healthy donors. The assay was immunoSEQ multiplex PCR, and TCRdb's table has in-frame clones only and misses some. Among 200,000 to 300,000 clones, around 88% were seen once, and the ten largest hold around 1.3%. The sample comprised PBMCs. All receptors derive from a woman aged 25 to 39 in good health and CMV-seropositive. CDR3s include the opening cysteine and the closing phenylalanine or tryptophan. The D gene is left open where the match is weak. Size tells how often a clone was seen (once, few, many) or the class of an expanded clone, and some rows leave it out.

d_call: -; clone_size: -; j_call: TRBJ2-1; v_call: TRBV6-6; cdr3_nt: TGTGCCAGCATGAGGGCAGGACCCTACAATGAGCAGTTCTTC; cdr3_aa: CASMRAGPYNEQFF
d_call: TRBD2; clone_size: few; j_call: TRBJ2-5; v_call: TRBV2; cdr3_nt: TGTGCCAGCAGTGAAGTCGGGACTAGCTATAGGCCCCAGTACTTC; cdr3_aa: CASSEVGTSYRPQYF
d_call: -; clone_size: -; j_call: TRBJ2-7; v_call: TRBV25-1; cdr3_nt: TGTGCCAGCAGTTCCACAGGACGCCCCCTCGGGCAGTACTTC; cdr3_aa: CASSSTGRPLGQYF
d_call: -; clone_size: -; j_call: TRBJ2-7; v_call: TRBV28; cdr3_nt: TGTGCCAGCAGTTGGCTCACCAGATTCTACGAGCAGTACTTC; cdr3_aa: CASSWLTRFYEQYF
d_call: -; clone_size: few; j_call: TRBJ2-5; v_call: TRBV30; cdr3_nt: TGTGCCCTGGTCCGAGGGGGAAACACCCAGTACTTC; cdr3_aa: CALVRGGNTQYF
d_call: -; clone_size: -; j_call: TRBJ2-3; v_call: TRBV7-6; cdr3_nt: TGTGCCAGCAGCTTAGATAGCCAGAGACCCACAGATACGCAGTATTTT; cdr3_aa: CASSLDSQRPTDTQYF
d_call: TRBD2; clone_size: -; j_call: TRBJ2-3; v_call: TRBV5-1; cdr3_nt: TGCGCCAGCAGCTTGGCTGGGGGAGGGCGCACAGATACGCAGTATTTT; cdr3_aa: CASSLAGGGRTDTQYF
d_call: -; clone_size: -; j_call: TRBJ2-1; v_call: TRBV6-5; cdr3_nt: TGTGCCAGCAGCAGACAGGAGTACAATGAGCAGTTCTTC; cdr3_aa: CASSRQEYNEQFF
d_call: -; clone_size: -; j_call: TRBJ1-1; v_call: TRBV6-5; cdr3_nt: TGTGCCAGCATCGCCGCCCGCGGGGCTCACACTGAAGCTTTCTTT; cdr3_aa: CASIAARGAHTEAFF
d_call: -; clone_size: -; j_call: TRBJ1-3; v_call: TRBV9; cdr3_nt: TGTGCCAGCAGCGGTTCCGGGACACACTACTCTGGAAACACCATATATTTT; cdr3_aa: CASSGSGTHYSGNTIYF
d_call: -; clone_size: -; j_call: TRBJ2-6; v_call: TRBV19; cdr3_nt: TGTGCCAGTTCGGGCAGCGGTTATTCTGGGGCCAACGTCCTGACTTTC; cdr3_aa: CASSGSGYSGANVLTF
d_call: TRBD2; clone_size: -; j_call: TRBJ2-1; v_call: TRBV30; cdr3_nt: TGTGCCTGGAGTAGGGGGACTAGCGTCTCTGAGCAGTTCTTC; cdr3_aa: CAWSRGTSVSEQFF
d_call: -; clone_size: -; j_call: TRBJ2-7; v_call: TRBV5-1; cdr3_nt: TGCGCCAGCAGCTTGGGACTAGTTACGTACGAGCAGTACTTC; cdr3_aa: CASSLGLVTYEQYF
d_call: TRBD1; clone_size: -; j_call: TRBJ1-2; v_call: TRBV25-1; cdr3_nt: TGTGCCAGCAGTTCCCCGGACAGGGAAGGAGTGAACTATGGCTACACCTTC; cdr3_aa: CASSSPDREGVNYGYTF
d_call: -; clone_size: -; j_call: TRBJ2-1; v_call: TRBV13; cdr3_nt: TGTGCCAGCAGCTTAGAACTAGCCCATGAGCAGTTCTTC; cdr3_aa: CASSLELAHEQFF
d_call: -; clone_size: -; j_call: TRBJ1-2; v_call: TRBV7-6; cdr3_nt: TGTGCCAGCAGCTTAGCCGGACAGCCCCGAACCTTC; cdr3_aa: CASSLAGQPRTF
d_call: TRBD1; clone_size: -; j_call: TRBJ2-7; v_call: TRBV15; cdr3_nt: TGTGCCACCAAACGGACAGGGGGCTACGAGCAGTACTTC; cdr3_aa: CATKRTGGYEQYF
d_call: TRBD1; clone_size: -; j_call: TRBJ1-3; v_call: TRBV25-1; cdr3_nt: TGTGCCAGCAGTGGGACAGGTTATATAAGAAACACCATATATTTT; cdr3_aa: CASSGTGYIRNTIYF
d_call: TRBD1; clone_size: -; j_call: TRBJ1-4; v_call: TRBV27; cdr3_nt: TGTGCCAGCAAATCCGGGACAGGGAGGGGTAATGAAAAACTGTTTTTT; cdr3_aa: CASKSGTGRGNEKLFF
d_call: TRBD2; clone_size: -; j_call: TRBJ2-3; v_call: TRBV7-2; cdr3_nt: TGTGCCAGCAGCTCCGAAAGGGCGGGAGGGCGGGATACGCAGTATTTT; cdr3_aa: CASSSERAGGRDTQYF
d_call: -; clone_size: -; j_call: TRBJ2-5; v_call: TRBV29-1; cdr3_nt: TGCAGCGCCGGCAGGCTAGCGAGCGAAGAGACCCAGTACTTC; cdr3_aa: CSAGRLASEETQYF
d_call: -; clone_size: -; j_call: TRBJ2-3; v_call: TRBV21-1; cdr3_nt: TGTGCCAGCAGCCTTCGGACAGCGTGTTTT; cdr3_aa: CASSLRTACF
d_call: TRBD1; clone_size: -; j_call: TRBJ1-1; v_call: TRBV29-1; cdr3_nt: TGCAGCGTTGCGGGACAGGGGACCACTGAAGCTTTCTTT; cdr3_aa: CSVAGQGTTEAFF
d_call: -; clone_size: once; j_call: TRBJ2-2; v_call: TRBV9; cdr3_nt: TGTGCCAGCATCAGTTTTTCGGAGACAGGGAACACCGGGGAGCTGTTTTTT; cdr3_aa: CASISFSETGNTGELFF
d_call: -; clone_size: -; j_call: TRBJ2-5; v_call: TRBV18; cdr3_nt: TGTGCCAGCTCACCAGGCGGATTGGGTCAAGAGACCCAGTACTTC; cdr3_aa: CASSPGGLGQETQYF
d_call: TRBD2; clone_size: -; j_call: TRBJ2-2; v_call: TRBV5-4; cdr3_nt: TGTGCCAGCAGCTTCGCGGGAGGGAACACCGGGGAGCTGTTTTTT; cdr3_aa: CASSFAGGNTGELFF
d_call: -; clone_size: few; j_call: TRBJ1-5; v_call: TRBV18; cdr3_nt: TGTGCCAGCTCACCCAACCGGGAAAGTCAGCCCCAGCATTTT; cdr3_aa: CASSPNRESQPQHF
d_call: -; clone_size: -; j_call: TRBJ2-2; v_call: TRBV12-5; cdr3_nt: TGTGCTAGTGGTTTCCGTAACACCGGGGAGCTGTTTTTT; cdr3_aa: CASGFRNTGELFF
d_call: TRBD1; clone_size: -; j_call: TRBJ2-2; v_call: TRBV6-5; cdr3_nt: TGTGCCAGCAGTTACACGGACAGGGGGCCGGGGGAGCTGTTTTTT; cdr3_aa: CASSYTDRGPGELFF
d_call: TRBD1; clone_size: once; j_call: TRBJ2-3; v_call: TRBV10-3; cdr3_nt: TGTGCCACGCTCCCCCGGGACAGGGGAAATACGCAGTATTTT; cdr3_aa: CATLPRDRGNTQYF
d_call: -; clone_size: -; j_call: TRBJ2-3; v_call: TRBV5-4; cdr3_nt: TGTGCCAGCAGCTGGGGGCAGAATAGCTTCACAGATACGCAGTATTTT; cdr3_aa: CASSWGQNSFTDTQYF
d_call: TRBD1; clone_size: -; j_call: TRBJ2-5; v_call: TRBV5-1; cdr3_nt: TGCGCCAGCAGCTCCAGGGACAGGGGACCTCAAGAGACCCAGTACTTC; cdr3_aa: CASSSRDRGPQETQYF
d_call: TRBD1; clone_size: -; j_call: TRBJ1-4; v_call: TRBV5-1; cdr3_nt: TGCGCCAGCAGCTTGCAAGGGACAGGGTATTCGGGAGAAAAACTGTTTTTT; cdr3_aa: CASSLQGTGYSGEKLFF
d_call: TRBD2; clone_size: -; j_call: TRBJ2-1; v_call: TRBV28; cdr3_nt: TGTGCCAGCAGTTTTTCCGGACTAGAGGGCGAGCAGTTCTTC; cdr3_aa: CASSFSGLEGEQFF
d_call: TRBD1; clone_size: -; j_call: TRBJ1-5; v_call: TRBV19; cdr3_nt: TGTGCCAGTAGTACTTTGGACAGGGGGGCTCAGCCCCAGCATTTT; cdr3_aa: CASSTLDRGAQPQHF
d_call: TRBD1; clone_size: -; j_call: TRBJ2-3; v_call: TRBV7-6; cdr3_nt: TGTGCCAGCAGCGGGGACGAGACAGGGCCCGGCACAGATACGCAGTATTTT; cdr3_aa: CASSGDETGPGTDTQYF
d_call: TRBD2; clone_size: -; j_call: TRBJ2-1; v_call: TRBV18; cdr3_nt: TGTGCCAGCTCACTTCACCAACTAGCGGGGAAGGGCTCCTACAATGAGCAGTTCTTC; cdr3_aa: CASSLHQLAGKGSYNEQFF
d_call: -; clone_size: -; j_call: TRBJ2-7; v_call: TRBV6-1; cdr3_nt: TGTGCCAGCAGTTTCCTTCCGGGACATACCTACGAGCAGTACTTC; cdr3_aa: CASSFLPGHTYEQYF
d_call: -; clone_size: -; j_call: TRBJ2-4; v_call: TRBV11-2; cdr3_nt: TGTGCCAGCAGCTTACAAGGCGGGCCGCTAGCCAAAAACATTCAGTACTTC; cdr3_aa: CASSLQGGPLAKNIQYF
d_call: TRBD1; clone_size: -; j_call: TRBJ2-7; v_call: TRBV27; cdr3_nt: TGTGCCAGCAGTGTATCCGGGACAGGGTCCTACGAGCAGTACTTC; cdr3_aa: CASSVSGTGSYEQYF
d_call: -; clone_size: few; j_call: TRBJ2-7; v_call: TRBV2; cdr3_nt: TGTGCCAGCAGTACGACAGTGCCTACCTACGAGCAGTACTTC; cdr3_aa: CASSTTVPTYEQYF
d_call: TRBD2; clone_size: -; j_call: TRBJ2-7; v_call: TRBV5-1; cdr3_nt: TGCGCCAGCAGCTCGCCGTCCGGGACTAGCTCCTACGAGCAGTACTTC; cdr3_aa: CASSSPSGTSSYEQYF
d_call: TRBD2; clone_size: -; j_call: TRBJ2-2; v_call: TRBV7-7; cdr3_nt: TGTGCTAGCAGCCTGAGCGGGGGGAACACCGGGGAGCTGTTTTTT; cdr3_aa: CASSLSGGNTGELFF
d_call: TRBD2; clone_size: -; j_call: TRBJ2-7; v_call: TRBV6-5; cdr3_nt: TGTGCCAGCAGTTACTGGCGGGAGGGAAACGAGCAGTACTTC; cdr3_aa: CASSYWREGNEQYF
d_call: -; clone_size: -; j_call: TRBJ2-2; v_call: TRBV9; cdr3_nt: TGTGCCAGCAGCTCTTTCGACACCGGGGAGCTGTTTTTT; cdr3_aa: CASSSFDTGELFF
d_call: TRBD1; clone_size: -; j_call: TRBJ1-4; v_call: TRBV13; cdr3_nt: TGTGCCAGCAGCCCTAACCCACAGGGGGCGGATGAAAAACTGTTTTTT; cdr3_aa: CASSPNPQGADEKLFF
d_call: TRBD2; clone_size: -; j_call: TRBJ2-3; v_call: TRBV9; cdr3_nt: TGTGCCAGCAGCGTATCCCTAGCGGGAAACACAGATACGCAGTATTTT; cdr3_aa: CASSVSLAGNTDTQYF